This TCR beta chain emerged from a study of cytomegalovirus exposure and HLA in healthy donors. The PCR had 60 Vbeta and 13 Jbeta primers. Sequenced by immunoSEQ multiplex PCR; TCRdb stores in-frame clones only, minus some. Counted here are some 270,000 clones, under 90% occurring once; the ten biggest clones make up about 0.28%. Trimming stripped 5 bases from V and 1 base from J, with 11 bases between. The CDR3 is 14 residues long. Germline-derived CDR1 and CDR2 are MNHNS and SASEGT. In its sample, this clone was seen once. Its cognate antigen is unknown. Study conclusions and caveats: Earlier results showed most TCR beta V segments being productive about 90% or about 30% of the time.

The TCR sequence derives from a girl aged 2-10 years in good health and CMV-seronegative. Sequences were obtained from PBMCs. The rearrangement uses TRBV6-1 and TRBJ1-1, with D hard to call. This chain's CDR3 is CASSFPGGNTEAFF. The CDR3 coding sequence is TGTGCCAGCAGTTTTCCCGGAGGGAACACTGAAGCTTTCTTT.